This entry lists 18 T cell receptor beta chains sequenced from one sample in a study of CD8 T cells in ankylosing spondylitis. TCRdb re-called the 5' RACE reads through MiXCR, storing one row per CDR3 protein. The table shows some 140,000 distinct CDR3 sequences, with approximately 9.2% occurring only once. The sequenced material came from synovial fluid, either unsorted or a sorted T cell fraction (not recorded which). The source of these receptors is a male donor with ankylosing spondylitis.

This clonotype showed up many times. This chain uses TRBV14 with TRBJ1-1; 7 bases align to TRBD1. V lost 5 bases, J lost 5 bases, and 5 bases stayed unmatched. This CDR3 spans 13 amino acids. Germline V gene data show CDR1 as SGHDN and CDR2 as FVKESK. The DNA for the CDR3 is TGTGCCAGCAGCTGGGTACAGGGGACTGAAGCTTTCTTT. It translates to CASSWVQGTEAFF.

This clonotype was counted at least ten times. The chain is built from TRBV20-1 and TRBJ2-1, with 11 positions matching TRBD2. CDR3 length: 14 residues. In germline, CDR1 is DFQATT, CDR2 SNEGSKA (reference sequence). V lost 5 bases, J lost 9 bases, and 9 bases stayed unmatched. CDR3 bases: TGCAGTGCTGCCACTAGCGGGAGTCTCAGTGAGCAGTTCTTC. Translation gives CSAATSGSLSEQFF.

J is TRBJ2-7 and V is TRBV9, with a possible D match to TRBD1 (5 bases). The CDR3 consists of 14 residues. V shed 0 bases and J shed 2 bases, with 9 bases lying between them. Germline V gene lookup returns CDR1 SGDLS and CDR2 YYNGEE. The CDR3 sequence is CASSVDPGPYEQYF. The DNA of the CDR3 is TGTGCCAGCAGCGTAGATCCAGGGCCCTACGAGCAGTACTTC. Supplemented by reference TRBV9 and TRBJ2-7, the full variable domain reads DSGVTQTPKHLITATGQRVTLRCSPRSGDLSVYWYQQSLDQGLQFLIQYYNGEERAKGNILERFSAQQFPDLHSELNLSSLELGDSALYFCASSVDPGPYEQYFGPGTRLTVT.

The V gene is TRBV9, the J gene TRBJ2-3; the D gene is possibly TRBD1 (5 bases). The CDR3 contains 16 residues. Germline V CDR1 and CDR2: SGDLS, YYNGEE. V was pared by 0 bases and J by 2 bases, with 13 bases between. CDR3 region: CASSVDQGGYTDTQYF. CDR3 DNA: TGTGCCAGCAGCGTAGATCAGGGCGGATACACAGATACGCAGTATTTT.

The chain uses TRBV20-1 and TRBJ2-1, with D unclear. Germline CDR1 DFQATT, CDR2 SNEGSKA (reference sequence). This CDR3 has 10 residues. Trimming took 6 bases from V and 7 from J, leaving 7 bases between them. The CDR3 spells CSAVGNEQFF. CDR3 DNA sequence: TGCAGTGCCGTGGGGAATGAGCAGTTCTTC.

This clonotype showed up many times. V gene TRBV12-3 or TRBV12-4 combines with J gene TRBJ1-3; D not certain. Between the trimmed V and J ends, which lost 8 bases and 7 bases, there was a span of 18 bases. The CDR3 sequence is 14 residues long. The CDR3 here is CASSRDGGSNTIYF. CDR3 nucleotide sequence: TGTGCCAGCTCGCGAGACGGTGGTTCTAACACCATATATTTT.

The count of this clonotype is one. J is TRBJ2-6 and V is TRBV30; no reliable D call. The CDR3 runs 14 residues. V was shortened by 4 bases and J by 1 base, with 8 bases between the two germline ends. Germline V gives CDR1 GTSNPN, CDR2 SVGIG (reference sequence). The CDR3 coding sequence is TGTGCCTGGACCGGCGGATCTGGGGCCAACGTCCTGACTTTC. Its translation is CAWTGGSGANVLTF.

This clonotype occurred many times. The V gene is TRBV7-2, the J gene TRBJ2-7, with D unclear. Trimming left V 1 base short and J 6 bases short, with 7 bases between. The CDR3 covers 12 residues. Germline CDR1 is SGHTA and CDR2 is FQGNSA. The CDR3 DNA follows: TGTGCCAGCAGCTTAGATTACGGCGAGCAGTACTTC. It codes for CASSLDYGEQYF.

The chain uses TRBV4-3 and TRBJ2-7; tentative D call: TRBD2 (5 bases). CDR1 and CDR2 from the germline V gene are LGHNA and YSLEER. Trimming removed 0 bases at V and 4 bases at J, with 16 bases between. The CDR3 consists of 16 residues. For the CDR3, the DNA is TGCGCCAGCAGCCAAGATCTGACCCTAGCTCGGTACGAGCAGTACTTC. Residues: CASSQDLTLARYEQYF.

This chain connects TRBV6-2 or TRBV6-3 to TRBJ2-7, with D perhaps matching TRBD1 or TRBD2 (5 bases each). Trimming pared 7 bases from V and 0 bases from J, leaving 13 bases between. The germline CDR1 and CDR2 sequences are MNHEY and SVGEGT. CDR3 size: 14 residues. CDR3 DNA: TGTGCCAGCATAAAGGGGACCATCTCCTACGAGCAGTACTTC. This codes for CASIKGTISYEQYF.

This clonotype was recorded at least ten times. The chain links TRBV6-4 to TRBJ2-3; 12 nucleotides align to TRBD2. V lost 3 bases to trimming and J lost 6 bases; unmatched junction nucleotides: 1. The germline V gene encodes CDR1 MRHNA and CDR2 SNTAGT. The CDR3 consists of 14 residues. CDR3 in DNA: TGTGCCAGCAGTGAAGGGACTAGCGGGGATACGCAGTATTTT. The encoded protein is CASSEGTSGDTQYF.

The chain couples TRBV2 to TRBJ2-2; D remains ambiguous. CDR1 is SNHLY and CDR2 is FYNNEI in the germline V gene. Trimming pared 3 bases from V and 0 bases from J, leaving 14 bases between. The CDR3 covers 17 residues. This CDR3 reads CASSDWLGSTNTGELFF. The CDR3 DNA reads as TGTGCCAGCAGTGATTGGTTAGGCAGTACGAACACCGGGGAGCTGTTTTTT.

In this sample, this clonotype turned up a few times. The chain carries TRBV28 and TRBJ2-7; no definite D call. V was shortened by 2 bases and J by 4 bases, with 3 bases between the two germline ends. In germline, CDR1 is MDHEN, CDR2 SYDVKM. The CDR3 has 11 residues. The CDR3 region is CASSLTYEQYF. The CDR3 nucleotides read TGTGCCAGCAGTTTAACTTACGAGCAGTACTTC.

This clonotype came up a few times. The chain employs TRBV28 and TRBJ1-4; D is unresolved. Germline values: CDR1 MDHEN, CDR2 SYDVKM. The CDR3 has 14 residues. V was clipped by 3 bases and J by 2 bases, with 7 bases between them. The DNA of the CDR3 is TGTGCCAGCAGTTTTAGCGGTACTAATGAAAAACTGTTTTTT. This codes for CASSFSGTNEKLFF.

The rearrangement joins TRBV4-2 to TRBJ2-7; no firm D call. CDR1 LGHNA and CDR2 YNFKEQ come from the germline V gene. The CDR3 has 13 residues. Deletions cut 0 bases from V and 3 bases from J, with 6 bases between. Here the CDR3 reads CASSQDDGYEQYF. The CDR3 coding sequence is TGTGCCAGCAGCCAAGATGATGGCTACGAGCAGTACTTC.

This clonotype came up a few times. This chain uses TRBV4-2 with TRBJ2-3; D gene uncertain. Per the germline V gene, CDR1 is LGHNA and CDR2 is YNFKEQ. This CDR3 is built from 15 residues. The V gene lost 0 bases and the J gene lost 5 bases, with 12 bases spanning the gap. CDR3 sequence (DNA): TGTGCCAGCAGCCAAGATTACCGGAGCGAAGATACGCAGTATTTT. It codes for CASSQDYRSEDTQYF.

The chain is built from TRBV7-2 and TRBJ2-7, with D hard to call. The germline V gene has CDR1 SGHTA and CDR2 FQGNSA. The CDR3 contains 15 residues. With 4 bases removed from V and 1 base from J, the gap between germline ends came to 14 bases. In nucleotides, the CDR3 is TGTGCCAGCAGCTCAGGACCGACGTGGTCCTACGAGCAGTACTTC. Translated: CASSSGPTWSYEQYF.

This clonotype has at least ten counts. The CDR3 DNA reads TGTGGGACGCGAGGGGGGACAGGGGCAACCAATTCACCCCTCCACTTT. Translation gives CGTRGGTGATNSPLHF. The V call is TRBV7-8, the J call TRBJ1-6; 10 bases are a match to TRBD1. The CDR3 length is 16 residues. CDR1 and CDR2 (germline): SGHVS, FQNEAQ.